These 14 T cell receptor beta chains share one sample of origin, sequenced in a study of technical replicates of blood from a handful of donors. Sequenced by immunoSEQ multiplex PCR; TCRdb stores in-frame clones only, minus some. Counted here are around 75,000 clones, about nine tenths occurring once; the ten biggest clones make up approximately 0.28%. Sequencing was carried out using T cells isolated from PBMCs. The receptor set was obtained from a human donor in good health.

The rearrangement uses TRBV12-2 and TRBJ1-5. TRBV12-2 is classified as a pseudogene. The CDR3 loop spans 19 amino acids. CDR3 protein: CASRSYPGGGACGNQPQHF. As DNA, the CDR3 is TGTGCAAGTCGCTCATATCCCGGCGGGGGCGCGTGTGGCAATCAGCCCCAGCATTTT.

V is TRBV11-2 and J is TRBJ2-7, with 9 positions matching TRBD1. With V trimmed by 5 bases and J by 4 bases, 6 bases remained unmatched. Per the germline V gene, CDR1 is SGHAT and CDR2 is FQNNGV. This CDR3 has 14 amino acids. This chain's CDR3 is CASSPGQGRYEQYF. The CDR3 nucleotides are TGTGCCAGCAGCCCTGGACAGGGGCGTTACGAGCAGTACTTC.

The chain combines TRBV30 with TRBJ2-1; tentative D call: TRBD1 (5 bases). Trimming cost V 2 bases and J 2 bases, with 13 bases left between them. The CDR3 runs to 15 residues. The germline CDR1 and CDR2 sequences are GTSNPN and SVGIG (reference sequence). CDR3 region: CAWSFPGYPYNEQFF. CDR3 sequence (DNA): TGTGCCTGGAGTTTCCCAGGGTACCCCTACAATGAGCAGTTCTTC.

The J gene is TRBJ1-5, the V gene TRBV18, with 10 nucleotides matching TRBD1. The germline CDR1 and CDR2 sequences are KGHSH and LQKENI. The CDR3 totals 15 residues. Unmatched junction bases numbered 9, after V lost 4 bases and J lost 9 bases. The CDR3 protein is CASSRYGTGEWPQHF. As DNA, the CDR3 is TGTGCCAGCTCACGATACGGGACAGGGGAATGGCCCCAGCATTTT.

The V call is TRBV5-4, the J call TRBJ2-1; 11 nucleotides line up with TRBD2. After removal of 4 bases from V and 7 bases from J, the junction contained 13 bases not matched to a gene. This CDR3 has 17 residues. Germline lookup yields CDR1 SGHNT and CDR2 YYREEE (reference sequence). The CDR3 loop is CASSDTGSGRARNEQFF. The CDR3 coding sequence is TGTGCCAGCAGCGATACGGGTAGCGGGAGGGCGAGGAATGAGCAGTTCTTC.

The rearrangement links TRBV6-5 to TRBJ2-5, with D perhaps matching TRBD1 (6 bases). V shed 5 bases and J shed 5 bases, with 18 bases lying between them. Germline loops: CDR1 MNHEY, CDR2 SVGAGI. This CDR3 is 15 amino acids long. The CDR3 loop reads CASSGGQGGEETQYF. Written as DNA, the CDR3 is TGTGCCAGCAGTGGGGGACAAGGCGGAGAGGAGACCCAGTACTTC.

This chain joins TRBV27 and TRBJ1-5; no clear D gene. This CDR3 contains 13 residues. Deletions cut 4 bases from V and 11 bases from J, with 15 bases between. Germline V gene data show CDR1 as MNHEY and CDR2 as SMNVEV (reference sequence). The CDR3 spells CASSSAVDRSQHF. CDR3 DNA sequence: TGTGCCAGCAGTTCTGCGGTAGACCGGTCCCAGCATTTT.

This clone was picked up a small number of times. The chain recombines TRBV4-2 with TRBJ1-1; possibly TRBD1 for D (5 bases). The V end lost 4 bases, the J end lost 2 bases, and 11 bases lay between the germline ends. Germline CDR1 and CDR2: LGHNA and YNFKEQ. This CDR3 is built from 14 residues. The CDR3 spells CASSRDSKNTEAFF. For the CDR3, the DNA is TGTGCCAGCAGCCGGGACTCAAAAAACACTGAAGCTTTCTTT.

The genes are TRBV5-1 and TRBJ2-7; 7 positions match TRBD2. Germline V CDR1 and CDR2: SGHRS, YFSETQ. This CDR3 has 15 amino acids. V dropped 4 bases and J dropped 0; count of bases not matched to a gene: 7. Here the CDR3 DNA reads TGCGCCAGCAGCCGGGGGGACCAGGACTCCTACGAGCAGTACTTC. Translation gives CASSRGDQDSYEQYF.

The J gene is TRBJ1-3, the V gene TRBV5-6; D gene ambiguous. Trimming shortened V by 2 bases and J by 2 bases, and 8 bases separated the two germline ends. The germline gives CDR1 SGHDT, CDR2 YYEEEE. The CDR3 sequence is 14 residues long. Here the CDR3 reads CASSLITAGNTIYF. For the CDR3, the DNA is TGTGCCAGCAGCTTAATTACGGCTGGAAACACCATATATTTT.

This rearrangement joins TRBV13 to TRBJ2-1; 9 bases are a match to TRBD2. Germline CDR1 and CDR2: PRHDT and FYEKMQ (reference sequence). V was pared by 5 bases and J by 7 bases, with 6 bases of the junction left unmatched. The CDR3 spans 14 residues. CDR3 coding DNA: TGTGCCAGCAGCGCGCGGACTAGCGCTAATGAGCAGTTCTTC. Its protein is CASSARTSANEQFF.

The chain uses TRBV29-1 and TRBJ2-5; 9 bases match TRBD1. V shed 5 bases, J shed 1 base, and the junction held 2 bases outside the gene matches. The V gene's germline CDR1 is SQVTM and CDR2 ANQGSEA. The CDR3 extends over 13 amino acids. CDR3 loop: CSVQQGAQETQYF. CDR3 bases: TGCAGCGTTCAACAGGGGGCCCAAGAGACCCAGTACTTC.

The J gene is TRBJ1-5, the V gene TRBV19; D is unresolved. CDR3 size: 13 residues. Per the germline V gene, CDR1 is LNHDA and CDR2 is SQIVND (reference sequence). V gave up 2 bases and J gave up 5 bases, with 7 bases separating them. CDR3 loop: CASSIRSHQPQHF. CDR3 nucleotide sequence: TGTGCCAGTAGTATACGGAGCCATCAGCCCCAGCATTTT.

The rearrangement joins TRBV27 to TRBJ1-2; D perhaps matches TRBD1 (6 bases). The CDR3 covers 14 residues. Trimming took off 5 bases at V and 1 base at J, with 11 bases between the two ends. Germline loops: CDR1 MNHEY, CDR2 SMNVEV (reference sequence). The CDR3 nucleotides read TGTGCCAGCAGTCTGACAGGCAGTAACTATGGCTACACCTTC. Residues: CASSLTGSNYGYTF.